This TCR beta chain emerged from a study of T cell responses to AZD1222 COVID-19 vaccine. Produced via immunoSEQ multiplex PCR; TCRdb's table is partial and in-frame only. The sample includes 150,000 to 200,000 clones, 90% to 95% of them seen just once. The germline V and J ends were trimmed by 0 bases and 9 bases, with 10 bases remaining between them. Germline assignment: CDR1 SGDLS and CDR2 YYNGEE. This CDR3 comprises 14 residues. This TCR was recovered from an adult in good health. The sample was peripheral blood, taken on day 0 of AZD1222 vaccination. The V call is TRBV9, the J call TRBJ1-6, with a tentative D call TRBD1 (5 bases). This CDR3 reads CASSVAEGSSPLHF. CDR3 in DNA: TGTGCCAGCAGCGTAGCTGAGGGGAGTTCACCCCTCCACTTT.